The 4 T cell receptor beta chains below come from one sample, sequenced in a study of cytotoxic CD8 clonotypes in ibrutinib-treated CLL. Here immunoSEQ multiplex PCR was the method, and the copy in TCRdb shows in-frame clones only, minus some. The sample yields around 250,000 clones, 70% seen once. The specimen was PBMCs, collected after 24 months of ibrutinib treatment. The receptors were sampled from a human donor with chronic lymphocytic leukemia.

This clone was detected only a few times. The J gene is TRBJ2-2, the V gene TRBV14; D is uncertain. CDR3 length: 13 residues. The germline V and J ends were trimmed by 1 base and 2 bases, with 2 bases remaining between them. Germline assignment: CDR1 SGHDN and CDR2 FVKESK. The chain's CDR3 is CASSQGNTGELFF. The CDR3, as DNA: TGTGCCAGCAGCCAAGGAAACACCGGGGAGCTGTTTTTT.

The chain joins TRBV25-1 to TRBJ2-7; D tentatively fits TRBD1 or TRBD2 (6 bases each). Trimming took 3 bases from V and 4 from J, leaving 16 bases between them. Germline V lookup: CDR1 MGHDK, CDR2 SYGVNS. This CDR3 has 15 amino acids. The chain's CDR3 is CASSDPGTGTYEQYF. In DNA, the CDR3 is TGTGCCAGCAGTGATCCCGGAACAGGGACTTACGAGCAGTACTTC.

The V call is TRBV5-4, the J call TRBJ2-2, with TRBD2 matching over 15 bases. The CDR3 length is 18 residues. V lost 6 bases and J lost 7; bases outside the gene matches: 13. Germline CDR1 and CDR2: SGHNT and YYREEE (reference sequence). The CDR3 is CASTRPGLAGGEGGELFF. The CDR3 region has the DNA TGTGCCAGCACCCGACCTGGACTAGCGGGAGGGGAGGGCGGGGAGCTGTTTTTT. The complete variable domain, with remaining parts taken from reference TRBV5-4 and TRBJ2-2, reads ETGVTQSPTHLIKTRGQQVTLRCSSQSGHNTVSWYQQALGQGPQFIFQYYREEENGRGNFPPRFSGLQFPNYSSELNVNALELDDSALYLCASTRPGLAGGEGGELFFGEGSRLTVL.

The V and J genes are TRBV6-1 and TRBJ1-2; 7 nucleotides align to TRBD1. V gave up 6 bases and J gave up 3 bases; unmatched junction bases: 4. Germline V lookup: CDR1 MNHNS, CDR2 SASEGT. The CDR3 consists of 13 residues. CDR3 bases: TGTGCCAGCAGCTTAGACAGGGACTATGGCTACACCTTC. Its protein is CASSLDRDYGYTF.